The present T cell receptor beta chain was sequenced within a study of blood T cell repertoires in COVID-19. Study context: Sites across the United States, Italy and Spain contributed samples from acute and convalescent COVID-19. Sample material is recorded as cDNA or gDNA derived from T cells, B-cell-depleted T cells, or PBMCs.

This CDR3 contains 14 residues. Trimming cost V 7 bases and J 5 bases, with 15 bases left between them. The V gene's germline CDR1 is MNHEY and CDR2 SVGAGI. How the authors handled the data: Using reference gene primer amplification, nucleated cell counts were estimated. TCRdb keeps only in-frame clones here, not all; method: immunoSEQ multiplex PCR. That table furnishes V, J and clone size, whereas the DNA furnished D and trimming. There are about 98,000 clones in the sample; 82% occur only once, and under 20% lies in the top ten. The rearrangement uses TRBV6-5 and TRBJ2-1; perhaps TRBD2 as D (7 bases). The sequencing input was peripheral blood. The receptor was isolated from a man older than 75 with acute or convalescent COVID-19. In nucleotides, the CDR3 is TGTGCCAGCATTCTCGGGGGGCCGAACAATGAGCAGTTCTTC. This gives the protein CASILGGPNNEQFF.